This T cell receptor (beta chain) originates from a study of shared clonotypes between healthy human individuals. The table came from immunoSEQ multiplex PCR; TCRdb's copy has only in-frame clones and leaves some out. Here the sample spans a few million clones, approximately 94% being singletons. Looked up from germline, CDR1 is MDHEN and CDR2 is SYDVKM. The CDR3 runs to 15 residues. With 4 bases clipped from V and 6 bases from J, the junction kept 7 bases outside the gene matches. Notes on this clone: The same CDR3 can be traced to other DNA sequences in this sample.

Negatively enriched CD4+ T cells were divided by CD45RA into naive and memory. Sequenced sample: naive CD4+ T cells sorted from blood. Subset described: CD45RA+ positively selected. The chain is built from TRBV28 and TRBJ1-5, with TRBD1 matching 9 bases. This TCR derives from a man aged 18 to 30 in good health. The CDR3 coding sequence is TGTGCCAGCAGTTCCCCCGGGACAGGGATTCAGCCCCAGCATTTT. It translates to CASSSPGTGIQPQHF.